A selection of T cell receptor beta chains follows, all from one sample in a study of blood T cell repertoires in COVID-19. TCRdb's copy holds only in-frame clones and misses some; the assay was immunoSEQ multiplex PCR. Here the sample spans about 89,000 clones, about four fifths being singletons. Sequenced input: peripheral blood. Every receptor here comes from a man aged 70 or older with COVID-19, enrolled during active disease. Both conserved end residues are part of each CDR3. The D gene is left open where the match is weak. Clone size appears in some rows only: once, few, many, or a class for an expanded clone.

>TRBJ2-3|NA|NA|TRBV6-6
TGTGCCAGCAGTAACAACAGGGCAGATACGCAGTATTTT
CASSNNRADTQYF
>TRBJ2-1|NA|TRBD2|TRBV27
TGTGCCAGCAGTTCACTGACTAGCGGGAAATACAATGAGCAGTTCTTC
CASSSLTSGKYNEQFF
>TRBJ2-3|many|NA|TRBV19
TGTGCCAGTACTCTTGGGGGGGGCCACACAGATACGCAGTATTTT
CASTLGGGHTDTQYF
>TRBJ2-1|few|NA|TRBV29-1
TGCAGCGTTGTGCCAGCGGTCGATGAGCAGTTCTTC
CSVVPAVDEQFF
>TRBJ1-1|once|NA|TRBV5-4
TGTGCCAGCAGCTTCCGTGGGAGGAACACTGAAGCTTTCTTT
CASSFRGRNTEAFF
>TRBJ2-7|NA|TRBD1|TRBV10-2
TGCGCCGCCCGGACAGGGGACTCCTACGAGCAGTACTTC
CAARTGDSYEQYF
>TRBJ2-7|NA|TRBD1|TRBV5-4
TGTGCCAGCACCAAGGGACAGGGTGGTCCCTACGAGCAGTACTTC
CASTKGQGGPYEQYF
>TRBJ2-3|NA|TRBD1|TRBV6-1
TGTGCCGGAGGGGATAGACAGGGGGCCACAGATACGCAGTATTTT
CAGGDRQGATDTQYF
>TRBJ1-5|NA|TRBD1|TRBV12-5
TGTGCTAGTGGTCCCGGACAGGGCTATAGCAATCAGCCCCAGCATTTT
CASGPGQGYSNQPQHF
>TRBJ2-7|NA|TRBD1|TRBV29-1
TGCAGCGTCCTAGGACAGGGGAACGAGCAGTACTTC
CSVLGQGNEQYF
>TRBJ2-2|NA|TRBD2|TRBV5-6
TGTGCCAGCAGCTTGGGGGTAGCGGGAGTCCTTACCGGGGAGCTGTTTTTT
CASSLGVAGVLTGELFF
>TRBJ2-3|NA|TRBD1|TRBV4-3
TGCGCCAGCAGCCAAGAGAAGAGGGACAGAGGAGATACGCAGTATTTT
CASSQEKRDRGDTQYF
>TRBJ2-1|NA|TRBD2|TRBV6-5
TGTGCCAGCAAAACCACTAGCGGGGGGGACAATGAGCAGTTCTTC
CASKTTSGGDNEQFF
>TRBJ1-4|NA|NA|TRBV7-9
TGTGCCAGCAGCTTAGATAACAGGGCAACTAATGAAAAACTGTTTTTT
CASSLDNRATNEKLFF
>TRBJ1-2|NA|NA|TRBV24-1
TGTGCCACCAGTGACGCCGCCCGGGGTCTCTATGGCTACACCTTC
CATSDAARGLYGYTF
>TRBJ1-1|NA|TRBD1|TRBV7-3
TGTGCCAGCAGCTTAACGACGGACAGGGTTACTGAAGCTTTCTTT
CASSLTTDRVTEAFF
>TRBJ1-3|NA|NA|TRBV4-2
TGTGCCAGCAGCCAAGGGGCGCCCGGCTCTGGAAACACCATATATTTT
CASSQGAPGSGNTIYF
>TRBJ2-1|NA|NA|TRBV28
TGTGCCAGCAGGATATCCCCCCCGGGAGAGAGGTACAATGAGCAGTTCTTC
CASRISPPGERYNEQFF
>TRBJ1-1|NA|NA|TRBV5-1
TGCGCCAGCAGCTCCGAGGGACAGAACACTGAAGCTTTCTTT
CASSSEGQNTEAFF
>TRBJ2-7|NA|NA|TRBV16
TGTGCCAGCAGCCAATTTTTAGGGGGCGAGCAGTACTTC
CASSQFLGGEQYF
>TRBJ1-4|NA|NA|TRBV18
TGTGCCAGCTCACCACAAAACAGGGAGGAAAAACTGTTTTTT
CASSPQNREEKLFF
>TRBJ1-1|NA|NA|TRBV7-2
TGTGCCAGCAGCGGCCCGGGGGGCGCGTTAAACACTGAAGCTTTCTTT
CASSGPGGALNTEAFF
>TRBJ2-1|few|TRBD2|TRBV3-1/TRBV3-2
TGTGCCAGCAGCCAAGATGGGCTAGCGGGAGGCATCTCCTACAATGAGCAGTTCTTC
CASSQDGLAGGISYNEQFF
>TRBJ2-5|NA|NA|TRBV7-8
TGTGCCAGCAGCTTAGGGGAGTCGGAGACCCAGTACTTC
CASSLGESETQYF